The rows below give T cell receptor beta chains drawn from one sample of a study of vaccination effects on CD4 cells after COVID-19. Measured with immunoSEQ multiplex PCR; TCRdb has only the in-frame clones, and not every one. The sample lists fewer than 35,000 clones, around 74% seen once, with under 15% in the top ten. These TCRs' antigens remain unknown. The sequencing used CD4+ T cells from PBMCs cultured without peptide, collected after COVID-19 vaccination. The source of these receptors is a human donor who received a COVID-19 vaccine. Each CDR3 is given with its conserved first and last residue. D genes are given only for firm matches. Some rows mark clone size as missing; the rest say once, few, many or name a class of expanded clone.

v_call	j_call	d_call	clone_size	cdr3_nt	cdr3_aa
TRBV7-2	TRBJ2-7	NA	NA	TGTGCCAGCCGGAGGAAGACGGGTAATTACGAGCAGTACTTC	CASRRKTGNYEQYF
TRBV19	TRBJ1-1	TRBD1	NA	TGTGCCAGTAGTTCTCGGACAGGGGGCAACCCTGAAGCTTTCTTT	CASSSRTGGNPEAFF
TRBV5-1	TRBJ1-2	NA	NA	TGCGCCAGCAGCTTGGACAGTTATGGCTACACCTTC	CASSLDSYGYTF
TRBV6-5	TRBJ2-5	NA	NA	TGTGCCAGCAGTAGACTCTTGGGCGGGCAAGAGACCCAGTACTTC	CASSRLLGGQETQYF
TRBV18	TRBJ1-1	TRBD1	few	TGTGCCAGCTCAGACAGGGTACGGAACACTGAAGCTTTCTTT	CASSDRVRNTEAFF
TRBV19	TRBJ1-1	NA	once	TGTGCCAGTAGTAGCCCAGCAGGACAGAAGCTTGAAGCTTTCTTT	CASSSPAGQKLEAFF
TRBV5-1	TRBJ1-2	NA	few	TGCGCCAGCAGCTTGATAGGTGACTCCGTCTATGGCTACACCTTC	CASSLIGDSVYGYTF
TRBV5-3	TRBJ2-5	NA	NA	TGTGCCAGAAGCTTGGGGGAACACCAAGAGACCCAGTACTTC	CARSLGEHQETQYF
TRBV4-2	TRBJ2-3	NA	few	TGTGCCAGCAGCCAAGATCAAGCAGATACGCAGTATTTT	CASSQDQADTQYF
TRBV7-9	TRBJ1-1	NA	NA	TGTGCCAGCAGCCTTGGTGCGGGGGCCACTGAAGCTTTCTTT	CASSLGAGATEAFF
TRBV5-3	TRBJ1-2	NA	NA	TGTGCCAGAAGCCGATTACGCGGACAGCGGTGGGCTCCTGGCTACACCTTC	CARSRLRGQRWAPGYTF
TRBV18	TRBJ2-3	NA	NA	TGTGCCAGCTCACCAAACCGGGAGGATACGCAGTATTTT	CASSPNREDTQYF
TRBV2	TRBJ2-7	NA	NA	TGTGCCAGCAGTGAACAGTTTTCCTACGAGCAGTACTTC	CASSEQFSYEQYF
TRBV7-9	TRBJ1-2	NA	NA	TGTGCCAGCAGCTTAGAGGCTCCCTATGGCTACACCTTC	CASSLEAPYGYTF
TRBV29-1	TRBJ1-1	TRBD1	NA	TGCAGCGTGACAGGGGCCCAGAGGCTCACTGAAGCTTTCTTT	CSVTGAQRLTEAFF
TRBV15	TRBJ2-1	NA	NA	TGTGCCACCAGCAGAGACCGGTCAAGCTCCTACAATGAGCAGTTCTTC	CATSRDRSSSYNEQFF
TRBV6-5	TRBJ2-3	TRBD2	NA	TGTGCCAGCAGTTACGGGACTAGCGGGGCCCGGACGCAGTATTTT	CASSYGTSGARTQYF
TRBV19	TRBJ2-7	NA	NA	TGTGCCAGTAGCGAGACAGGAGAGTACGAGCAGTACTTC	CASSETGEYEQYF
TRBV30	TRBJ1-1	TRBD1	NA	TGTGCCTGGAGTGCACAGGACAGGGGAAAAGCTTTCTTT	CAWSAQDRGKAFF
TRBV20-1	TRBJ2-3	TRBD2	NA	TGCAGTGCTAGTCCCGGGACTAGCGGCACAGATACGCAGTATTTT	CSASPGTSGTDTQYF
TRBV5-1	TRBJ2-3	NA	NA	TGCGCCAGCAGCTTGCCTAGCAGCACAGATACGCAGTATTTT	CASSLPSSTDTQYF
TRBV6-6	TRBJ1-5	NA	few	TGTGCCACCAGATCGGGGGGCCAGCCCCAGCATTTT	CATRSGGQPQHF
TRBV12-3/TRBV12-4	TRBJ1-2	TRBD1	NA	TGTGCCAGCAGCCGGGGACAGCACTATGGCTACACCTTC	CASSRGQHYGYTF
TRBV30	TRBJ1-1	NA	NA	TGTGCCTGGAGCCTCTATTTTGAAGCTTTCTTT	CAWSLYFEAFF
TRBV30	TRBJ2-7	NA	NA	TGTGCCTGGAGCGACCTCCTGTACTACGAGCAGTACTTC	CAWSDLLYYEQYF
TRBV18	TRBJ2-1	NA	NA	TGTGCCAGCTCCCCCCGGGGGTACTACAATGAGCAGTTCTTC	CASSPRGYYNEQFF
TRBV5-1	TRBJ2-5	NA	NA	TGCGCCAGCAGCTTGGGACAGGGAGGCGAGACCCAGTACTTC	CASSLGQGGETQYF
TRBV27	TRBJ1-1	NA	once	TGTGCCAGCAGTTCTCGGGGACGGATGAACACTGAAGCTTTCTTT	CASSSRGRMNTEAFF
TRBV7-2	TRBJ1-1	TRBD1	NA	TGTGCCAGCAGCCGGGACAGGGCTAACACTGAAGCTTTCTTT	CASSRDRANTEAFF
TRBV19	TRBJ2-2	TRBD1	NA	TGTGCCAGTAGTATTGGACAGGGGGTTTCCGGGGAGCTGTTTTTT	CASSIGQGVSGELFF
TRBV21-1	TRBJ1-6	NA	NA	TGTGCCAGCAGCAGAACTCCCGGGGCCTCGGGCTCACCCCTCCACTTT	CASSRTPGASGSPLHF
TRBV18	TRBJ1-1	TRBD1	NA	TGTGCCAGCTCCCGAGAACAGGGGACTGAAGCTTTCTTT	CASSREQGTEAFF
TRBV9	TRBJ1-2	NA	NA	TGTGCCAGCAGCGTACAGGGGACTGGCATCTATGGCTACACCTTC	CASSVQGTGIYGYTF
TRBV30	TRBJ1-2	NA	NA	TGTGCCTGGAGTGCCTCCTGGGGGTCCTCCTCCTATGGCTACACCTTC	CAWSASWGSSSYGYTF
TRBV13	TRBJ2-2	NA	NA	TGTGCCAGCAGCTTAAACAGGAACCTAAGAACCGGGGAGCTGTTTTTT	CASSLNRNLRTGELFF
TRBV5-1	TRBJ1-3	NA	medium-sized	TGCGCCAGCAGCTTGGCCCTGGGATCTGGAAACACCATATATTTT	CASSLALGSGNTIYF
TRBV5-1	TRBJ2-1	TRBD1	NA	TGCGCCAGCAGCTTGATGGGGACAGGGCCCAATGAGCAGTTCTTC	CASSLMGTGPNEQFF
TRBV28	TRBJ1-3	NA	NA	TGTGCCACCCACGGCTCTGGAAACACCATATATTTT	CATHGSGNTIYF
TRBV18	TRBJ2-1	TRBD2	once	TGTGCCAGCTCACGATCGGTGACTAGCGGATACAATGAGCAGTTCTTC	CASSRSVTSGYNEQFF
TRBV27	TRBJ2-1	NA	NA	TGTGCCAGCGGGCCCTCCGGGTCCTACAATGAGCAGTTCTTC	CASGPSGSYNEQFF
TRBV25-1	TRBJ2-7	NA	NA	TGTGCCAGCAGCCGTGGGGGGACCTACGAGCAGTACTTC	CASSRGGTYEQYF
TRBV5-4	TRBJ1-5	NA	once	TGTGCCAGCAGCTCGGACAGCCCAAGCAATCAGCCCCAGCATTTT	CASSSDSPSNQPQHF
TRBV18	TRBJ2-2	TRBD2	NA	TGTGCCAGCTCACCAGGGACTAGCGCCGGGGAGCTGTTTTTT	CASSPGTSAGELFF